The 14 T cell receptor beta chains listed next were all sequenced from one sample in a study of cytomegalovirus exposure and HLA in healthy donors. Assay used: immunoSEQ multiplex PCR; TCRdb lists only in-frame clones, some missing. The sample holds 250,000 to 300,000 clones, 65% to 90% seen once. Sequencing was carried out using PBMCs. Receptor source: a woman between 18 and 29 years old in good health and CMV-seronegative.

V and J are TRBV2 and TRBJ2-3, with TRBD2 matching over 7 bases. The junction had 4 bases not matched to a gene; V was cut back by 3 bases and J by 4 bases. Germline V gene lookup returns CDR1 SNHLY and CDR2 FYNNEI. This CDR3 region has 14 residues. CDR3 protein: CASSEGGSADTQYF. The CDR3 nucleotides are TGTGCCAGCAGTGAGGGGGGGAGCGCAGATACGCAGTATTTT.

This sequence joins TRBV27 and TRBJ2-1, with a tentative D call TRBD2 (5 bases). Trimming stripped 6 bases from V and 0 bases from J, with 12 bases between. The CDR3 extends over 15 amino acids. The V gene's germline CDR1 is MNHEY and CDR2 SMNVEV (reference sequence). CDR3 DNA: TGTGCCAGCAGCAACGGGGTTTCCTCCTACAATGAGCAGTTCTTC. It translates to CASSNGVSSYNEQFF.

This chain links TRBV11-2 with TRBJ2-1; 10 bases line up with TRBD1. The V gene's germline CDR1 is SGHAT and CDR2 FQNNGV. The CDR3 totals 17 residues. V gave up 1 base and J gave up 3 bases; unmatched junction bases: 6. The CDR3 here is CASSLGGTGAVYNEQFF. Here the CDR3 DNA reads TGTGCCAGCAGCTTAGGCGGGACAGGGGCCGTCTACAATGAGCAGTTCTTC.

The genes are TRBV11-3 and TRBJ2-1, with TRBD2 matching over 9 bases. Germline assignment: CDR1 SGHNT and CDR2 YENEEA. The CDR3 extends over 17 amino acids. The J segment lost 3 bases and the V segment lost 4 bases, leaving 10 bases of the junction unmatched. Here the CDR3 DNA reads TGTGCCAGCAGCTCAGGGGGTAGCGGGAGTGGCTACAATGAGCAGTTCTTC. Translation gives CASSSGGSGSGYNEQFF.

The rearrangement links TRBV28 to TRBJ1-5; 8 bases align to TRBD1. The V segment lost 10 bases and the J segment 6 bases; nucleotides outside the gene matches: 5. The CDR3 is 12 amino acids. Germline V gene data show CDR1 as MDHEN and CDR2 as SYDVKM. The CDR3 DNA reads as TGTGCCACCGGACAGGGCGGTCAGCCCCAGCATTTT. It encodes CATGQGGQPQHF.

The rearrangement uses TRBV5-4 and TRBJ1-6, with D uncertain. This CDR3 contains 15 residues. In germline, CDR1 is SGHNT, CDR2 YYREEE (reference sequence). The V and J ends lost 0 bases and 7 bases respectively, with 11 bases between them. This CDR3 reads CASSLALGQNSPLHF. CDR3 bases: TGTGCCAGCAGCTTGGCCTTGGGCCAAAATTCACCCCTCCACTTT.

V usage is TRBV5-6 and J usage is TRBJ2-2; 9 bases align to TRBD2. The CDR3 runs to 17 residues. V gave up 2 bases and J gave up 3 bases; unmatched junction bases: 8. Germline-derived CDR1 and CDR2 are SGHDT and YYEEEE. The CDR3 nucleotides are TGTGCCAGCAGCTTTAGCGGGAGTAGGGGGGACACCGGGGAGCTGTTTTTT. As protein: CASSFSGSRGDTGELFF.

The chain links TRBV11-2 to TRBJ1-5; TRBD1 is a possible D gene (6 bases). Trimming removed 5 bases at V and 0 bases at J, with 11 bases between. This CDR3 region has 15 residues. Germline V gene data show CDR1 as SGHAT and CDR2 as FQNNGV. The CDR3 DNA reads as TGTGCCAGCAGCCTACGGACAGATAGCAATCAGCCCCAGCATTTT. Translated: CASSLRTDSNQPQHF.

The chain employs TRBV11-3 and TRBJ2-3, with D possibly being TRBD2 (5 bases). Germline CDR1 reads SGHNT; CDR2 reads YENEEA. Between the trimmed V and J ends, which lost 4 bases and 4 bases, there was a span of 12 bases. The CDR3 covers 14 residues. The CDR3 DNA follows: TGTGCCAGCAGCTCCCTCCGGGGATCAGATACGCAGTATTTT. This sequence encodes CASSSLRGSDTQYF.

In DNA form, the CDR3 reads TGTGCCAGCAGCTTAGAGCCGGGACAGGGGAATTCACCCCTCCACTTT. Amino acids: CASSLEPGQGNSPLHF. This chain joins TRBV7-2 and TRBJ1-6; 10 bases agree with TRBD1. The CDR3 has 16 residues. J was trimmed by 7 bases and V by 1 base; bases with no gene match: 4. Germline-derived CDR1 and CDR2 are SGHTA and FQGNSA.

Only a few counts were recorded for this clone. This rearrangement joins TRBV5-1 to TRBJ1-1; no reliable D call. V lost 0 bases to trimming and J lost 5 bases, with 8 bases between them. The germline V gene has CDR1 SGHRS and CDR2 YFSETQ. CDR3 length: 13 amino acids. The CDR3 coding sequence is TGCGCCAGCAGCTTGGCCGCTCGGACTGAAGCTTTCTTT. Encoded protein: CASSLAARTEAFF. Supplemented by reference TRBV5-1 and TRBJ1-1, the full variable domain reads KAGVTQTPRYLIKTRGQQVTLSCSPISGHRSVSWYQQTPGQGLQFLFEYFSETQRNKGNFPGRFSGRQFSNSRSEMNVSTLELGDSALYLCASSLAARTEAFFGQGTRLTVV.

The count of this clone is one. J is TRBJ2-1 and V is TRBV5-6, with 10 bases fitting TRBD1. Germline V lookup: CDR1 SGHDT, CDR2 YYEEEE. The CDR3 spans 16 residues. V gave up 4 bases and J gave up 2 bases; unmatched junction bases: 6. CDR3 region: CASSTLGQGTYNEQFF. The CDR3 coding sequence is TGTGCCAGCAGCACCCTGGGACAGGGGACCTACAATGAGCAGTTCTTC.

V gene TRBV7-2 combines with J gene TRBJ2-6, with 7 bases matching TRBD1. CDR3 length equals 18 residues. The V and J ends lost 5 bases and 2 bases, in that order; junction bases with no gene match: 12. Germline V gene lookup returns CDR1 SGHTA and CDR2 FQGNSA. The CDR3 protein is CASSLRQGRMAGANVLTF. CDR3 bases: TGTGCCAGCAGCCTGAGACAGGGCAGAATGGCTGGGGCCAACGTCCTGACTTTC. The variable domain in full, with the rest retrieved from reference TRBV7-2 and TRBJ2-6, is GAGVSQSPSNKVTEKGKDVELRCDPISGHTALYWYRQSLGQGLEFLIYFQGNSAPDKSGLPSDRFSAERTGGSVSTLTIQRTQQEDSAVYLCASSLRQGRMAGANVLTFGAGSRLTVL.

The chain recombines TRBV7-6 with TRBJ2-1; D may be TRBD1 (5 bases). There are 15 residues in the CDR3. The germline V gene has CDR1 SGHVS and CDR2 FNYEAQ. Deletions cut 1 base from V and 1 base from J, with 8 bases between. CDR3 protein: CASSLGRTSYNEQFF. The DNA of the CDR3 is TGTGCCAGCAGCTTAGGCCGGACATCCTACAATGAGCAGTTCTTC.